This TCR beta chain is from a study of blood T cell repertoires in COVID-19. The overall study: Acute-phase and convalescent COVID-19 samples originated in the United States, Italy and Spain. T cells, B-cell-depleted T cells, or PBMCs supplied cDNA or gDNA.

Clones were read by immunoSEQ multiplex PCR, and TCRdb kept only the in-frame ones, dropping some. Here the sample spans 120,000 or so clones, approximately 90% being singletons. CDR1 and CDR2 from the germline V gene are MNHEY and SVGAGI. This CDR3 is built from 14 residues. J was trimmed by 4 bases and V by 8 bases; bases with no gene match: 6. V gene TRBV6-5 combines with J gene TRBJ2-3; 10 bases line up with TRBD2. This sequence was found in a woman aged 45 to 65 with acute or convalescent COVID-19. Sequencing input: peripheral blood. The CDR3 protein is CASRPTSGSDTQYF. The CDR3 DNA sequence: TGTGCCAGCCGCCCGACTAGCGGGTCAGATACGCAGTATTTT.